The clone carrying this T cell receptor beta chain came up many times. This entry is derived from a study of T-cell reconstitution after alpha-beta-depleted transplantation in children. This sample's TCRbeta library carried unique molecular identifier barcodes. TCRdb redid the calling of the PCR reads with MiXCR, one entry per CDR3 protein. This repertoire shows roughly 590,000 distinct CDR3 sequences, over 15% found once; its top ten account for 0.8% to 1.1%. The input for sequencing was PBMCs from the stem cell graft donor, taken from the stem cell graft. The clonotype comes from a human donor who donated a stem cell graft to a child with acute myeloid leukemia.

CDR3 DNA sequence: TGTGCCAGCAGTTTCAACCTGGGAGATACGCAGTATTTT. It is translated as CASSFNLGDTQYF. This chain connects TRBV6-2 or TRBV6-3 to TRBJ2-3; no clear D gene. The CDR3 covers 13 residues. Germline CDR1 and CDR2: MNHEY and SVGEGT. V dropped 4 bases and J dropped 5 bases, with 10 bases sitting between them.